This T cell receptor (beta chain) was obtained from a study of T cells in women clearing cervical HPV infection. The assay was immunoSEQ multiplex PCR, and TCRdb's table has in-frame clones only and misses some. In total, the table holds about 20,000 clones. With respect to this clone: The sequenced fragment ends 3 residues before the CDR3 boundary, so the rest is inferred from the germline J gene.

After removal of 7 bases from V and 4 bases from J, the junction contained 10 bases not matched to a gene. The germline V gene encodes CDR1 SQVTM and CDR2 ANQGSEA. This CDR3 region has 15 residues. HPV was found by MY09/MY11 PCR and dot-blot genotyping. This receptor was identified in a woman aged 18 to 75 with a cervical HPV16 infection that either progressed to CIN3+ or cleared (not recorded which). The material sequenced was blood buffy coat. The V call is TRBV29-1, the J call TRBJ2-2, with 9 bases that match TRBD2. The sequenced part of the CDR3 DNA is TGCAGCGCCGGTAGCGGGAGCCTCGGCACCGGGGAG. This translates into CSAGSGSLGTGE. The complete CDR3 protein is CSAGSGSLGTGELFF.